This T cell receptor beta chain was captured in a study of T cells in Graves' hyperthyroidism and ophthalmopathy. The CDR3 regions of TCR beta were amplified from RNA transcripts. In the first-round RT-PCR of the TCR CDR3, the HTBI primer set was used. Each CDR3 protein is one row after TCRdb ran MiXCR on the multiplex PCR reads. The repertoire holds 300,000 to 450,000 distinct CDR3 sequences, with less than 15% as singletons. Diagnoses were established using clinical symptoms, serum thyroxine and TRAb, thyroid ultrasound and orbital computed tomography. There are 18 residues in the CDR3. From germline, CDR1 is MNHNS and CDR2 SASEGT. On this clonotype: The junction departs from the called germline gene at one end, perhaps through a read error.

What was sequenced was blood. The sequence came from a woman younger than 30 with Graves' hyperthyroidism. The rearrangement links TRBV6-1 to TRBJ2-7; D might be TRBD1 or TRBD2, each matching 6 bases. CDR3 sequence (DNA): TGTGCCCGCAGCCGCCGCGGACTACCGGGACAAAGCTCCTACGAGCAGTACTTC. Protein sequence: CARSRRGLPGQSSYEQYF.